This TCR beta chain was sequenced for a study of blood T cell repertoires in COVID-19. This table comes from immunoSEQ multiplex PCR, and its TCRdb copy is limited to in-frame clones, with some not included. The repertoire includes over 300,000 clones, around nine tenths of them detected once, and 5.5% to 7% sits in the top ten. Adults between about 18 and 95 years of age took part from about two dozen US areas. Specimen: PBMCs or T cells enriched from blood (not recorded which). The receptor's source is a woman in her 30s who had recovered from COVID-19.

CDR3 sequence (DNA): TGTGCCAGTAGTATAGATCGCGGGCCTGCTGAAGCTTTCTTT. Translated, it gives CASSIDRGPAEAFF. The V call is TRBV19, the J call TRBJ1-1; D not resolved. The CDR3 totals 14 residues. Germline lookup yields CDR1 LNHDA and CDR2 SQIVND (reference sequence). V shed 0 bases and J shed 6 bases, with 11 bases lying between them.